The 32 T cell receptor beta chains below all came from one sample that was sequenced in a study of T cell responses to AZD1222 COVID-19 vaccine. Some clones are missing from TCRdb's copy, which holds only in-frame ones; the method was immunoSEQ multiplex PCR. The repertoire holds some 130,000 clones, with about nine tenths as singletons. Sequencing used peripheral blood, obtained 28 days after the second AZD1222 dose. Receptors were obtained from an adult who received the AZD1222 COVID-19 vaccine.

V usage is TRBV5-1 and J usage is TRBJ2-2; D gene uncertain. Germline V gene sequence: CDR1 SGHRS, CDR2 YFSETQ. The CDR3 sequence is 14 residues long. The V end was cut by 5 bases, the J end by 1 base, with 9 bases between. The CDR3 bases are TGCGCCAGCAGAAACGAGATGAACACCGGGGAGCTGTTTTTT. This translates into CASRNEMNTGELFF.

This clone occurred once. The CDR3 coding sequence is TGCGGAGTTAATGGACAGGCGGGGCCTTACGAGCAGTACTTC. Encoded protein: CGVNGQAGPYEQYF. This rearrangement joins TRBV29-1 to TRBJ2-7; possibly TRBD1 for D (7 bases). The CDR3 is 14 amino acids. Per germline, CDR1 SQVTM and CDR2 ANQGSEA.

CDR3 in DNA: TGTGCCATCAGTGAGAGGGACACTGAAGCTTTCTTT. It yields the protein CAISERDTEAFF. This rearrangement joins TRBV10-3 to TRBJ1-1; no clear D. Trimming left V 2 bases short and J 3 bases short, with 4 bases between. Germline V gene data show CDR1 as ENHRY and CDR2 as SYGVKD. The CDR3 covers 12 residues.

This chain connects TRBV5-1 to TRBJ1-3, with TRBD1 as a possible D gene (6 bases). The germline gives CDR1 SGHRS, CDR2 YFSETQ. Trimming took 0 bases from V and 2 from J, leaving 12 bases between them. This CDR3 has 16 amino acids. CDR3 amino acids: CASSLEQGGPGNTIYF. CDR3 in DNA: TGCGCCAGCAGCTTGGAACAGGGAGGCCCTGGAAACACCATATATTTT. The full variable domain, rest sourced from reference TRBV5-1 and TRBJ1-3, is KAGVTQTPRYLIKTRGQQVTLSCSPISGHRSVSWYQQTPGQGLQFLFEYFSETQRNKGNFPGRFSGRQFSNSRSEMNVSTLELGDSALYLCASSLEQGGPGNTIYFGEGSWLTVV.

The DNA for the CDR3 is TGCAGCGCCCGGACCGATGAGAGCTCTGGGGCCAACGTCCTGACTTTC. Encoded protein: CSARTDESSGANVLTF. The rearrangement uses TRBV29-1 and TRBJ2-6; D not certain. Germline values: CDR1 SQVTM, CDR2 ANQGSEA. The CDR3 has 16 amino acids. Trimming left V 7 bases short and J 0 bases short, with 16 bases between.

On this clone itself: The junction shows a germline mismatch at one end, possibly a read error. The chain joins TRBV5-8 to TRBJ2-1; TRBD1 matches 7 bases. Germline assignment: CDR1 SGHTS and CDR2 YDEGEE. The CDR3 spans 14 residues. CDR3 nucleotide sequence: TGTGCCAGCAGGTTGGGACAGTCCTACAATGAGCAGTTCTTC. Amino acid sequence: CASRLGQSYNEQFF.

The J gene is TRBJ1-1, the V gene TRBV6-1; no firm D call. V was cut by 2 bases and J by 0 bases, with 7 bases left in between. Germline V gene lookup returns CDR1 MNHNS and CDR2 SASEGT. The CDR3 sequence is 14 residues long. CDR3 in amino acids: CASSEYRVNTEAFF. The CDR3 DNA reads TGTGCCAGCAGTGAATACAGAGTGAACACTGAAGCTTTCTTT.

In its sample, this clone was seen a few times. The gene calls are TRBV30 and TRBJ2-3; TRBD2 aligns across 9 bases. Trimming took 3 bases from V and 2 from J; bases not matched to a gene: 3. CDR3 size: 14 residues. The germline V gene encodes CDR1 GTSNPN and CDR2 SVGIG (reference sequence). The CDR3 here is CAWRTSGATDTQYF. The CDR3 nucleotides are TGTGCCTGGAGGACTAGCGGTGCCACAGATACGCAGTATTTT.

The chain couples TRBV4-2 to TRBJ1-1; possibly TRBD1 for D (5 bases). The germline V gene has CDR1 LGHNA and CDR2 YNFKEQ. V lost 11 bases and J lost 1, with 11 bases in between. The CDR3 length is 12 residues. The CDR3 sequence: CAVGGANTEAFF. The DNA for the CDR3 is TGTGCCGTCGGAGGGGCGAACACTGAAGCTTTCTTT.

The V call is TRBV5-1, the J call TRBJ2-2; TRBD1 agrees at 11 bases. Germline-derived CDR1 and CDR2 are SGHRS and YFSETQ. The CDR3 consists of 14 residues. J was trimmed by 5 bases and V by 6 bases; bases with no gene match: 3. CDR3 bases: TGCGCCAGCAAAGGACAGGGGGCGACCGGGGAGCTGTTTTTT. This encodes CASKGQGATGELFF.

The chain uses TRBV19 and TRBJ2-7; 9 positions match TRBD1. The CDR3 is 15 amino acids. V lost 3 bases to trimming and J lost 4 bases; unmatched junction nucleotides: 7. CDR1 LNHDA and CDR2 SQIVND come from the germline V gene (reference sequence). The CDR3 region has the DNA TGTGCCAGTAGTATCCACAGGGGGCTGGGGTACGAGCAGTACTTC. Translated: CASSIHRGLGYEQYF.

Details on this clone: Other DNA variants within this sample encode the same CDR3. The V call is TRBV3-1 (or the pseudogene TRBV3-2), the J call TRBJ2-3; D not certain. The CDR3 totals 14 residues. Trimming shortened V by 5 bases and J by 5 bases, and 14 bases separated the two germline ends. CDR1 and CDR2 (germline): LGHDT, YNNKEL (reference sequence). The DNA of the CDR3 is TGTGCCAGCAGCTCAACTCCTCCGGGAGATACGCAGTATTTT. Encoded protein: CASSSTPPGDTQYF.

Here the CDR3 DNA reads TGTGCTAGTGGTTTGCCTAGGGGTGCGGGAACCCGAGGCGGGGAGCTGTTTTTT. This codes for CASGLPRGAGTRGGELFF. This chain links TRBV12-5 with TRBJ2-2; tentative D call: TRBD2 (6 bases). CDR3 length: 18 residues. Trimming stripped 2 bases from V and 7 bases from J, with 23 bases between. Germline V lookup: CDR1 LGHNT, CDR2 FRNRAP.

This chain connects TRBV10-3 to TRBJ2-7; D ambiguous. Germline-derived CDR1 and CDR2 are ENHRY and SYGVKD. Trimming took 6 bases from V and 2 from J, leaving 5 bases between them. This CDR3 has 11 amino acids. The CDR3 loop is CAIRQTYEQYF. CDR3 DNA: TGTGCCATCAGACAGACCTACGAGCAGTACTTC.

The rearrangement uses TRBV18 and TRBJ2-7; D remains ambiguous. The CDR3 consists of 14 residues. Per the germline V gene, CDR1 is KGHSH and CDR2 is LQKENI. V lost 3 bases and J lost 2, with 11 bases in between. In DNA form, the CDR3 reads TGTGCCAGCTCACCCCTATCCAAAACCTACGAGCAGTACTTC. It specifies CASSPLSKTYEQYF.

The V and J genes are TRBV29-1 and TRBJ1-1, with no clear D. Trimming shortened V by 0 bases and J by 0 bases, and 5 bases separated the two germline ends. Germline lookup yields CDR1 SQVTM and CDR2 ANQGSEA. The CDR3 consists of 13 residues. The CDR3 loop reads CSVEDWMNTEAFF. In DNA, the CDR3 is TGCAGCGTTGAAGATTGGATGAACACTGAAGCTTTCTTT.

This clone was seen only once. Distinct nucleotide sequences in the sample also encode this CDR3. This chain joins TRBV5-8 and TRBJ1-2; D ambiguous. The CDR3 spans 10 residues. Germline CDR1 SGHTS, CDR2 YDEGEE. Trimming removed 4 bases at V and 4 bases at J, with 2 bases between. DNA for the CDR3: TGTGCCAGCAGCCTCTATGGCTACACCTTC. This codes for CASSLYGYTF.

The V call is TRBV2, the J call TRBJ1-2; perhaps TRBD1 as D (5 bases). Germline CDR1 is SNHLY and CDR2 is FYNNEI. The V and J ends lost 7 bases and 2 bases respectively, with 14 bases between them. The CDR3 runs to 14 residues. In DNA form, the CDR3 reads TGTGCCAGCAAAGGCGGCGGGGGGAACTATGGCTACACCTTC. It is translated as CASKGGGGNYGYTF.

The chain links TRBV3-1 (or the pseudogene TRBV3-2) to TRBJ2-1; D is unclear. This CDR3 region has 15 residues. Per the germline V gene, CDR1 is LGHDT and CDR2 is YNNKEL (reference sequence). V was clipped by 1 base and J by 0 bases, with 7 bases between them. The CDR3 DNA sequence: TGTGCCAGCAGCCAAGGGCCGAGCTCCTACAATGAGCAGTTCTTC. Translating gives CASSQGPSSYNEQFF.

The chain joins TRBV3-1 (or the pseudogene TRBV3-2) to TRBJ1-3; a weak D match, TRBD1 (5 bases). This CDR3 contains 17 residues. Germline values: CDR1 LGHDT, CDR2 YNNKEL (reference sequence). Deletions cut 0 bases from V and 0 bases from J, with 12 bases between. Written as DNA, the CDR3 is TGTGCCAGCAGCCAAGATTGGGGGAGAGGCTCTGGAAACACCATATATTTT. Its protein product is CASSQDWGRGSGNTIYF.

The chain has TRBV7-2 and TRBJ2-2; a weak D match, TRBD2 (5 bases). From germline, CDR1 is SGHTA and CDR2 FQGNSA. The CDR3 runs to 14 residues. V dropped 5 bases and J dropped 3 bases, with 10 bases sitting between them. The CDR3 nucleotides are TGTGCCAGCAGCCCCCAGCGGTACACCGGGGAGCTGTTTTTT. Encoded protein: CASSPQRYTGELFF.

The gene calls are TRBV27 and TRBJ1-6; D might be TRBD1 (5 bases). This CDR3 is built from 16 residues. V was shortened by 1 base and J by 4 bases, with 11 bases between the two germline ends. Germline V gene sequence: CDR1 MNHEY, CDR2 SMNVEV (reference sequence). The chain's CDR3 is CASSLWKGSYNSPLHF. The CDR3 region has the DNA TGTGCCAGCAGTTTATGGAAGGGGTCGTATAATTCACCCCTCCACTTT.

This chain joins TRBV7-8 and TRBJ2-1, with TRBD1 identical over 7 bases. The CDR3 is 13 amino acids. The V gene end was trimmed by 4 bases and the J gene end by 3 bases; junction bases not matched to a gene: 0. Per the germline V gene, CDR1 is SGHVS and CDR2 is FQNEAQ. The CDR3 region has the DNA TGTGCCAGCAGCTCAGGGGGCTACAATGAGCAGTTCTTC. The encoded protein is CASSSGGYNEQFF.

The chain combines TRBV7-2 with TRBJ1-1; the D gene is possibly TRBD1 (5 bases). CDR3 length equals 15 residues. V was pared by 6 bases and J by 4 bases, with 18 bases between. Germline values: CDR1 SGHTA, CDR2 FQGNSA. The DNA for the CDR3 is TGTGCCAGCAGTTTCCAAGTCAGGGAGGGCACTGAAGCTTTCTTT. It encodes CASSFQVREGTEAFF. The full variable domain, completed using reference TRBV7-2 and TRBJ1-1, is GAGVSQSPSNKVTEKGKDVELRCDPISGHTALYWYRQSLGQGLEFLIYFQGNSAPDKSGLPSDRFSAERTGGSVSTLTIQRTQQEDSAVYLCASSFQVREGTEAFFGQGTRLTVV.

Only one count was recorded for this clone. This chain uses TRBV4-1 with TRBJ1-4; 7 bases agree with TRBD1. V dropped 3 bases and J dropped 0; count of bases not matched to a gene: 4. Germline lookup yields CDR1 MGHRA and CDR2 YSYEKL. This CDR3 has 16 residues. The chain's CDR3 is CASSQGTAATNEKLFF. CDR3 nucleotide sequence: TGCGCCAGCAGCCAGGGGACAGCTGCAACTAATGAAAAACTGTTTTTT.

The chain uses TRBV11-2 and TRBJ1-1; 7 bases are a match to TRBD1. V shed 5 bases and J 11 bases; nucleotides not matched to a gene: 5. In germline, CDR1 is SGHAT, CDR2 FQNNGV. The CDR3 consists of 11 residues. The CDR3 nucleotides read TGTGCCAGCAGCCAGGACAGGTTGGCTTTCTTT. Translated, it gives CASSQDRLAFF.

This chain connects TRBV30 to TRBJ2-1; weak D call: TRBD2 (6 bases). CDR1 is GTSNPN, CDR2 SVGIG, per germline (reference sequence). This CDR3 is built from 15 residues. V was trimmed by 5 bases and J by 7 bases, leaving 21 bases between them. The CDR3: CAWGGTPGSGNEQFF. The CDR3 DNA sequence: TGTGCCTGGGGGGGGACGCCAGGGTCGGGGAATGAGCAGTTCTTC.

The CDR3 protein is CASSELVTGELFF. CDR3 nucleotide sequence: TGCGCCAGCAGTGAGTTGGTCACCGGGGAGCTGTTTTTT. V is TRBV10-2 and J is TRBJ2-2; D gene ambiguous. The CDR3 is 13 residues long. V was pared by 1 base and J by 4 bases, with 4 bases between. CDR1 is WSHSY, CDR2 SAAADI, per germline.

J is TRBJ2-7 and V is TRBV30, with D hard to call. This CDR3 has 13 amino acids. V shed 4 bases and J shed 3 bases, with 13 bases lying between them. CDR1 is GTSNPN and CDR2 is SVGIG in the germline V gene (reference sequence). CDR3: CAWNPPEIYEQYF. The DNA of the CDR3 is TGTGCCTGGAATCCCCCGGAAATCTACGAGCAGTACTTC.

The V gene is TRBV7-2, the J gene TRBJ1-1; no definite D call. Germline CDR1 SGHTA, CDR2 FQGNSA. This CDR3 has 14 amino acids. Between the trimmed V and J ends, which lost 5 bases and 0 bases, there was a span of 10 bases. The CDR3 coding sequence is TGTGCCAGCAGCCTCCACAGCATGAACACTGAAGCTTTCTTT. It encodes CASSLHSMNTEAFF.

V gene TRBV11-1 combines with J gene TRBJ1-1; D is unresolved. CDR1 and CDR2 from the germline V gene are SGHAT and FQDESV (reference sequence). The V end was cut by 0 bases, the J end by 3 bases, with 5 bases between. This CDR3 has 13 amino acids. CDR3 loop: CASSLAQYTEAFF. CDR3 in DNA: TGTGCCAGCAGCTTAGCTCAGTACACTGAAGCTTTCTTT.

The V and J genes are TRBV5-4 and TRBJ2-7; D remains unclear. CDR1 is SGHNT, CDR2 YYREEE, per germline (reference sequence). Trimming removed 0 bases from V and 4 bases from J, with 5 bases in between. The CDR3 runs to 12 residues. CDR3 region: CASSLEGYEQYF. The CDR3 DNA reads TGTGCCAGCAGCTTGGAAGGGTACGAGCAGTACTTC.